This T cell receptor beta chain is from a study of blood T cell repertoires in COVID-19. In the study overall: Acute and convalescent COVID-19 samples came from the United States, Italy and Spain. From T cells, B-cell-depleted T cells, or PBMCs came the material, which was cDNA or gDNA.

Germline trimming cut 4 bases from V and 4 bases from J; bases unmatched to any gene: 7. Germline V gene lookup returns CDR1 LGHDT and CDR2 YNNKEL (reference sequence). The CDR3 spans 16 residues. As processed by the authors: How many nucleated cells were present was estimated from reference gene primer amplification. Data came from immunoSEQ multiplex PCR; TCRdb stores just in-frame clones and leaves some out. The V and J calls and the clone size are those of that table, but D and trimming were determined from the DNA. Altogether some 64,000 clones are present, over 75% being singletons, with the ten largest covering 3.5%.

The chain is built from TRBV3-1 (or the pseudogene TRBV3-2) and TRBJ2-3; 11 bases match TRBD2. Sequences were obtained from peripheral blood. The sequence was obtained from a man in his fifties with active COVID-19. This chain's CDR3 is CASSRPSGGTPDTQYF. The CDR3 nucleotides read TGTGCCAGCAGCCGACCTAGCGGGGGGACTCCAGATACGCAGTATTTT.